Below are 26 T cell receptor beta chains sequenced from a single sample in a study of blood T cell repertoires in COVID-19 (dated by TCRdb to between 2020 and 2021). The receptor library was made with the immunoSEQ multiplex PCR assay. Drawn from immuneACCESS, this table holds only the in-frame rearrangements with V and J called that TCRdb kept. Clones are partly lost; checked studies trace under half to an unresolved V gene and leave the rest unexplained. A total of under 300,000 clones appear in this sample, 84% of them only once. The ten largest clones capture roughly 4% of the sample. The specimen was peripheral blood. These receptors all come from a man in his fifties with acute or convalescent COVID-19.

V is TRBV27 and J is TRBJ1-6; tentatively, D is TRBD1 (5 bases). From germline, CDR1 is MNHEY and CDR2 SMNVEV (reference sequence). Trimming took off 2 bases at V and 2 bases at J, with 13 bases between the two ends. The CDR3 has 17 amino acids. This chain's CDR3 is CASSLMSSGTYNSPLHF. CDR3 nucleotide sequence: TGTGCCAGCAGTTTAATGTCCTCAGGGACCTATAATTCACCCCTCCACTTT.

The chain joins TRBV3-1 (or the pseudogene TRBV3-2) to TRBJ1-6, with TRBD1 matching over 7 bases. Germline CDR1 LGHDT, CDR2 YNNKEL (reference sequence). J was trimmed by 8 bases and V by 5 bases; bases with no gene match: 6. CDR3 length equals 14 residues. The CDR3 reads CASSTRQGDSPLHF. In DNA, the CDR3 is TGTGCCAGCAGCACTAGACAGGGCGATTCACCCCTCCACTTT.

The V and J genes are TRBV19 and TRBJ1-1; TRBD1 is a possible D gene (6 bases). The CDR3 loop spans 13 amino acids. Trimming pared 1 base from V and 9 bases from J, leaving 12 bases between. Germline assignment: CDR1 LNHDA and CDR2 SQIVND (reference sequence). CDR3 nucleotide sequence: TGTGCCAGTAGTATAGTAAACAGGGATAAAGCTTTCTTT. Protein sequence: CASSIVNRDKAFF.

The V gene is TRBV7-9, the J gene TRBJ1-5; TRBD1 matches at 8 bases. The CDR3 is made up of 15 amino acids. Germline lookup yields CDR1 SEHNR and CDR2 FQNEAQ (reference sequence). The J segment lost 6 bases and the V segment lost 4 bases, leaving 8 bases of the junction unmatched. The CDR3 protein is CASSSGGQGGQPQHF. CDR3 bases: TGTGCCAGCAGCTCCGGCGGACAGGGTGGTCAGCCCCAGCATTTT. Variable domain in full (rest from reference TRBV7-9 and TRBJ1-5): DTGVSQNPRHKITKRGQNVTFRCDPISEHNRLYWYRQTLGQGPEFLTYFQNEAQLEKSRLLSDRFSAERPKGSFSTLEIQRTEQGDSAMYLCASSSGGQGGQPQHFGDGTRLSIL.

The V gene is TRBV6-5, the J gene TRBJ1-1; tentatively, D is TRBD1 (6 bases). This CDR3 has 13 amino acids. Trimming cost V 7 bases and J 4 bases, with 13 bases left between them. Germline V lookup: CDR1 MNHEY, CDR2 SVGAGI. CDR3 amino acids: CASKVQGVTEAFF. The CDR3 DNA reads as TGTGCCAGCAAAGTACAGGGAGTCACTGAAGCTTTCTTT.

The chain has TRBV12-5 and TRBJ1-2, with no clear D. Between the trimmed V and J ends, which lost 4 bases and 4 bases, there was a span of 13 bases. CDR1 is LGHNT and CDR2 is FRNRAP in the germline V gene. The CDR3 runs to 14 residues. CDR3 DNA: TGTGCTAGTGGTTCCACCGGGAGTCTCTATGGCTACACCTTC. As protein: CASGSTGSLYGYTF.

This chain connects TRBV18 to TRBJ1-1, with D tentatively TRBD1 (5 bases). The CDR3 extends over 15 amino acids. V shed 0 bases and J shed 9 bases, with 17 bases lying between them. Germline V gene lookup returns CDR1 KGHSH and CDR2 LQKENI. The CDR3 region is CASSPPAGVDSKAFF. CDR3 bases: TGTGCCAGCTCACCACCGGCGGGGGTAGATTCGAAAGCTTTCTTT.

The J gene is TRBJ2-7, the V gene TRBV28; tentative D call: TRBD2 (6 bases). Trimming took 2 bases from V and 3 from J, leaving 14 bases between them. This CDR3 comprises 15 residues. Germline CDR1 MDHEN, CDR2 SYDVKM. The CDR3 sequence: CASSLLTAGLYEQYF. Here the CDR3 DNA reads TGTGCCAGCAGTTTACTAACGGCGGGACTCTACGAGCAGTACTTC.

V gene TRBV4-2 combines with J gene TRBJ1-3, with D uncertain. Germline V gene lookup returns CDR1 LGHNA and CDR2 YNFKEQ. This CDR3 contains 14 residues. The V gene lost 5 bases and the J gene lost 0 bases, with 8 bases spanning the gap. CDR3 sequence: CASSRESSGNTIYF. The DNA of the CDR3 is TGTGCCAGCAGCAGAGAGAGCTCTGGAAACACCATATATTTT.

For the CDR3, the DNA is TGTGCCAGCAGTTTCGCGGGTAGAATGAACACTGAAGCTTTCTTT. It specifies CASSFAGRMNTEAFF. The chain combines TRBV28 with TRBJ1-1; D is undetermined. The CDR3 contains 15 residues. V dropped 3 bases and J dropped 0 bases, with 11 bases sitting between them. Germline V gene sequence: CDR1 MDHEN, CDR2 SYDVKM.

On this clone itself: This CDR3 is also generated by other DNA sequences in the sample. The V gene is TRBV18, the J gene TRBJ1-4; D remains unclear. The CDR3 totals 13 residues. V shed 2 bases and J shed 8 bases, with 9 bases lying between them. From germline, CDR1 is KGHSH and CDR2 LQKENI. The CDR3 reads CASSPGSGEKLFF. As DNA, the CDR3 is TGTGCCAGCTCACCAGGGAGCGGCGAAAAACTGTTTTTT. Full variable domain (rest looked up from reference TRBV18 and TRBJ1-4): NAGVMQNPRHLVRRRGQEARLRCSPMKGHSHVYWYRQLPEEGLKFMVYLQKENIIDESGMPKERFSAEFPKEGPSILRIQQVVRGDSAAYFCASSPGSGEKLFFGSGTQLSVL.

The CDR3 region has the DNA TGTGCCAGCAGCAATACAGCGGCTTTAAACACCATATATTTT. Its translation is CASSNTAALNTIYF. The chain recombines TRBV5-4 with TRBJ1-3; D remains unclear. The CDR3 sequence is 14 residues long. Trimming took 4 bases from V and 6 from J, leaving 14 bases between them. Per germline, CDR1 SGHNT and CDR2 YYREEE (reference sequence).

The chain carries TRBV5-1 and TRBJ2-5; 8 positions agree with TRBD1. The trim removed 4 bases at V and 2 bases at J, leaving 10 bases unmatched. Germline assignment: CDR1 SGHRS and CDR2 YFSETQ. This CDR3 spans 16 amino acids. The CDR3 DNA sequence: TGCGCCAGCAGCGCACAGGGGGTTTCCCCGCAAGAGACCCAGTACTTC. This translates into CASSAQGVSPQETQYF.

V and J are TRBV7-9 and TRBJ2-2; D is ambiguous. Trimming removed 2 bases at V and 8 bases at J, with 6 bases between. This CDR3 has 12 amino acids. CDR1 SEHNR and CDR2 FQNEAQ come from the germline V gene (reference sequence). Written as DNA, the CDR3 is TGTGCCAGCAGCTTATCTTCTGGGGAGCTGTTTTTT. It yields the protein CASSLSSGELFF.

In its sample, this clone was seen a few times. The V and J genes are TRBV7-9 and TRBJ2-3, with D perhaps matching TRBD1 (6 bases). The CDR3 contains 14 residues. V was cut by 5 bases and J by 6 bases, with 15 bases left in between. From germline, CDR1 is SEHNR and CDR2 FQNEAQ (reference sequence). The CDR3 DNA reads as TGTGCCAGCAGCCCACCAGGGGAGCAGGATACGCAGTATTTT. It is translated as CASSPPGEQDTQYF.

The CDR3 is CASSPSLTGNSPLHF. Here the CDR3 DNA reads TGTGCCAGCTCACCTTCCCTAACGGGGAATTCACCCCTCCACTTT. The chain employs TRBV18 and TRBJ1-6; unclear D gene. Trimming shortened V by 3 bases and J by 7 bases, and 13 bases separated the two germline ends. From germline, CDR1 is KGHSH and CDR2 LQKENI. The CDR3 totals 15 residues.

The chain combines TRBV7-2 with TRBJ1-6, with D perhaps matching TRBD1 (5 bases). Germline V lookup: CDR1 SGHTA, CDR2 FQGNSA. This CDR3 has 11 amino acids. V lost 5 bases to trimming and J lost 14 bases, with 10 bases between them. In DNA form, the CDR3 reads TGTGCCAGCAGCCCGGCAGGGACCCTCCACTTT. Protein: CASSPAGTLHF.

The chain uses TRBV19 and TRBJ1-6; a weak D match, TRBD1 (6 bases). Germline CDR1 and CDR2: LNHDA and SQIVND (reference sequence). The CDR3 totals 15 residues. Trimming took off 3 bases at V and 9 bases at J, with 15 bases between the two ends. This CDR3 is CASSMGARVGSPLHF. DNA for the CDR3: TGTGCCAGTAGTATGGGGGCCAGGGTGGGTTCACCCCTCCACTTT.

The CDR3 loop is CSASGTDYEQYF. CDR3 DNA: TGCAGTGCTAGTGGGACAGACTACGAGCAGTACTTC. The chain carries TRBV20-1 and TRBJ2-7, with TRBD1 matching over 7 bases. The CDR3 is 12 amino acids. V dropped 3 bases and J dropped 3; count of bases not matched to a gene: 2. Germline CDR1 reads DFQATT; CDR2 reads SNEGSKA (reference sequence).

CDR3 DNA sequence: TGTGCCAGCAGCGGTATATATTCACCCCTCCACTTT. Amino acids: CASSGIYSPLHF. The V and J genes are TRBV9 and TRBJ1-6; D remains unclear. Trimming shortened V by 3 bases and J by 8 bases, and 6 bases separated the two germline ends. CDR3 length: 12 residues. Germline CDR1 is SGDLS and CDR2 is YYNGEE. Full variable domain (rest looked up from reference TRBV9 and TRBJ1-6): DSGVTQTPKHLITATGQRVTLRCSPRSGDLSVYWYQQSLDQGLQFLIQYYNGEERAKGNILERFSAQQFPDLHSELNLSSLELGDSALYFCASSGIYSPLHFGNGTRLTVT.

This sequence joins TRBV6-5 and TRBJ1-5; D is perhaps TRBD1 (6 bases). This CDR3 spans 15 amino acids. V lost 5 bases and J lost 2, with 13 bases in between. The germline gives CDR1 MNHEY, CDR2 SVGAGI. The CDR3 region has the DNA TGTGCCAGCAGTCTGGGGGGGGCCGGCAATCAGCCCCAGCATTTT. Translating it yields CASSLGGAGNQPQHF.

In its sample, this clone was seen a few times. V gene TRBV4-2 combines with J gene TRBJ1-6, with 7 bases that match TRBD1. The CDR3 has 15 amino acids. Germline values: CDR1 LGHNA, CDR2 YNFKEQ. The V segment lost 4 bases and the J segment 7 bases; nucleotides outside the gene matches: 7. CDR3 sequence reads: CASSRPDRANSPLHF. CDR3 sequence (DNA): TGTGCCAGCAGCCGACCCGACAGGGCCAATTCACCCCTCCACTTT.

This clone was picked up many times. Other DNA sequences of this sample code for an identical CDR3. The chain combines TRBV10-1 with TRBJ2-7; weak D call: TRBD2 (5 bases). Deletions cut 0 bases from V and 1 base from J, with 7 bases between. Germline-derived CDR1 and CDR2 are WNHNN and SYGVQD (reference sequence). There are 14 residues in the CDR3. In nucleotides, the CDR3 is TGCGCCAGCAGTGAGTCACTAGGGTCCTACGAGCAGTACTTC. It encodes CASSESLGSYEQYF.

This rearrangement joins TRBV3-1 (or the pseudogene TRBV3-2) to TRBJ2-1, with D perhaps matching TRBD2 (6 bases). Trimming left V 6 bases short and J 4 bases short, with 13 bases between. Germline V gene sequence: CDR1 LGHDT, CDR2 YNNKEL (reference sequence). The CDR3 sequence is 14 residues long. The CDR3 is CASRGLTAYNEQFF. In DNA form, the CDR3 reads TGTGCCAGCAGGGGACTGACAGCTTACAATGAGCAGTTCTTC.

The V gene is TRBV7-3, the J gene TRBJ1-2; no clear D. The germline V and J ends were trimmed by 1 base and 0 bases, with 9 bases remaining between them. Germline assignment: CDR1 SGHTA and CDR2 FQGTGA. This CDR3 is built from 15 residues. Here the CDR3 reads CASSLKSGANYGYTF. CDR3 nucleotide sequence: TGTGCCAGCAGCTTAAAGAGCGGAGCTAACTATGGCTACACCTTC.

The chain recombines TRBV19 with TRBJ2-1; 8 nucleotides align to TRBD1. Germline assignment: CDR1 LNHDA and CDR2 SQIVND (reference sequence). The CDR3 spans 17 residues. Trimming took 2 bases from V and 4 from J; bases not matched to a gene: 10. The CDR3 nucleotides read TGTGCCAGTAGTATATACGACAGGGGTACAACTTACAATGAGCAGTTCTTC. It translates to CASSIYDRGTTYNEQFF.